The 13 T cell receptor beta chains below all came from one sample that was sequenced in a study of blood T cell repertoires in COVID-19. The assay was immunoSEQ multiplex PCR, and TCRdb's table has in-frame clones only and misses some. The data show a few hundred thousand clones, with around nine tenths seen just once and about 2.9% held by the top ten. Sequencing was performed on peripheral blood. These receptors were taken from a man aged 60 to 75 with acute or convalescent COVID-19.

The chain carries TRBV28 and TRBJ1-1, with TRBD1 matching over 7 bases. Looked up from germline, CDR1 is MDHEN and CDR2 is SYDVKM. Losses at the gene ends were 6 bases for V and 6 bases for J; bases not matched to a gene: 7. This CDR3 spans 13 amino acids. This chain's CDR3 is CASRSTGVAEAFF. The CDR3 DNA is TGTGCCAGCAGAAGTACAGGGGTGGCTGAAGCTTTCTTT.

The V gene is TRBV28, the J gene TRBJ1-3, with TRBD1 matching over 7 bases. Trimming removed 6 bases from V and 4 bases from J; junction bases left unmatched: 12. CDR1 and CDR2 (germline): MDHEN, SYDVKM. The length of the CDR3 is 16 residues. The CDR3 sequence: CASSLGVRGRGNTIYF. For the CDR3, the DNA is TGTGCCAGCAGCCTAGGGGTTAGGGGGCGCGGAAACACCATATATTTT.

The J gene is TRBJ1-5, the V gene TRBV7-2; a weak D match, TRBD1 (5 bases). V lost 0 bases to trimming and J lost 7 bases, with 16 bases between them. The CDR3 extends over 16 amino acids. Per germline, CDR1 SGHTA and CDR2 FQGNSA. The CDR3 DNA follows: TGTGCCAGCAGCTTAGCGGGGGGTGGGCAGAGGCAGCCCCAGCATTTT. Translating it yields CASSLAGGGQRQPQHF.

The CDR3: CASSSFGGVDYGYTF. DNA of the CDR3: TGTGCCAGCAGCTCCTTCGGGGGAGTGGATTATGGCTACACCTTC. The chain links TRBV7-8 to TRBJ1-2; D perhaps matches TRBD1 (5 bases). The CDR3 covers 15 residues. Germline CDR1 reads SGHVS; CDR2 reads FQNEAQ. Trimming left V 4 bases short and J 5 bases short, with 17 bases between. Full variable domain (rest looked up from reference TRBV7-8 and TRBJ1-2): GAGVSQSPRYKVAKRGQDVALRCDPISGHVSLFWYQQALGQGPEFLTYFQNEAQLDKSGLPSDRFFAERPEGSVSTLKIQRTQQEDSAVYLCASSSFGGVDYGYTFGSGTRLTVV.

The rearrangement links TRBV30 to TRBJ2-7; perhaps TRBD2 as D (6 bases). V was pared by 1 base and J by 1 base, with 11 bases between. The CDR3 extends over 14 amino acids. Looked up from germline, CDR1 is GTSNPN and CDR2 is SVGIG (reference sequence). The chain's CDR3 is CAWSATGRSYEQYF. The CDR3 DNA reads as TGTGCCTGGAGTGCGACCGGGAGATCCTACGAGCAGTACTTC.

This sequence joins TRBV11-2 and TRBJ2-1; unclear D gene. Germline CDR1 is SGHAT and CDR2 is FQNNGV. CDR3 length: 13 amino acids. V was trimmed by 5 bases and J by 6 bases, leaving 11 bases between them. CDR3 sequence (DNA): TGTGCCAGCAGCCCGGTCCGTTCCAATGAGCAGTTCTTC. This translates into CASSPVRSNEQFF.

The CDR3: CASSPQGSGNIQYF. The CDR3 DNA reads as TGTGCCAGCAGTCCACAGGGATCAGGAAACATTCAGTACTTC. This sequence joins TRBV6-6 and TRBJ2-4, with D possibly TRBD1 on 6 matching bases. From germline, CDR1 is MNHNY and CDR2 SVGAGI (reference sequence). Trimming pared 5 bases from V and 6 bases from J, leaving 14 bases between. The CDR3 covers 14 residues.

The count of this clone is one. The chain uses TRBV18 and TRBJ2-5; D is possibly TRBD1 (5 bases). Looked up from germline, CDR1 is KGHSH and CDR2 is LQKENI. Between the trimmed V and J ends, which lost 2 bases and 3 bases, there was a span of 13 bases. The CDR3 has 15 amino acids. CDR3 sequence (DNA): TGTGCCAGCTCACCAGGCCCGGCAGGGAAAGAGACCCAGTACTTC. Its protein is CASSPGPAGKETQYF.

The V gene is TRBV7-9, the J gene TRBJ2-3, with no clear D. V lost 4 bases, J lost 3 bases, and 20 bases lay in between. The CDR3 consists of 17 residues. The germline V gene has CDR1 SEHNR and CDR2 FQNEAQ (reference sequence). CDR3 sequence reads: CASSSNGAPLKTDTQYF. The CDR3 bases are TGTGCCAGCAGCTCCAACGGAGCCCCTTTGAAAACAGATACGCAGTATTTT.

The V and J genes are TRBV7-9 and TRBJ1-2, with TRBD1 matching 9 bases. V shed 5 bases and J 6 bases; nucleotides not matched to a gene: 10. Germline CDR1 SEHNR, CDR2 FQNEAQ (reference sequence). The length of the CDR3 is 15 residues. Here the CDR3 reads CASSPDLGTGNGYTF. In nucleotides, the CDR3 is TGTGCCAGCAGCCCGGATCTGGGGACAGGGAATGGCTACACCTTC.

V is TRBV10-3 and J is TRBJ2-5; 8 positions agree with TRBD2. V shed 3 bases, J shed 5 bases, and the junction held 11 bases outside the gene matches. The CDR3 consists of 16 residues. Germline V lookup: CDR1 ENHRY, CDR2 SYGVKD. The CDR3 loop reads CAISEGTSGLGETQYF. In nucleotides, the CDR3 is TGTGCCATCAGTGAAGGTACTAGCGGTCTCGGGGAGACCCAGTACTTC.

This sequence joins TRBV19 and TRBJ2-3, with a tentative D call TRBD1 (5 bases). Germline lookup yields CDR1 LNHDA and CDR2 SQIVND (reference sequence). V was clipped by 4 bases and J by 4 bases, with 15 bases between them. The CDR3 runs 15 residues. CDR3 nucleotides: TGTGCCAGTAGTACCTCTCAGGCAGGGCCAGATACGCAGTATTTT. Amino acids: CASSTSQAGPDTQYF.

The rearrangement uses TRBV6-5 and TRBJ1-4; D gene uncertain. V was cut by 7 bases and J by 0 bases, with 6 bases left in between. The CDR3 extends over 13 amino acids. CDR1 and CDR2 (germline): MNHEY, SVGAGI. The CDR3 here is CASIAATNEKLFF. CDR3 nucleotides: TGTGCCAGCATCGCAGCAACTAATGAAAAACTGTTTTTT.